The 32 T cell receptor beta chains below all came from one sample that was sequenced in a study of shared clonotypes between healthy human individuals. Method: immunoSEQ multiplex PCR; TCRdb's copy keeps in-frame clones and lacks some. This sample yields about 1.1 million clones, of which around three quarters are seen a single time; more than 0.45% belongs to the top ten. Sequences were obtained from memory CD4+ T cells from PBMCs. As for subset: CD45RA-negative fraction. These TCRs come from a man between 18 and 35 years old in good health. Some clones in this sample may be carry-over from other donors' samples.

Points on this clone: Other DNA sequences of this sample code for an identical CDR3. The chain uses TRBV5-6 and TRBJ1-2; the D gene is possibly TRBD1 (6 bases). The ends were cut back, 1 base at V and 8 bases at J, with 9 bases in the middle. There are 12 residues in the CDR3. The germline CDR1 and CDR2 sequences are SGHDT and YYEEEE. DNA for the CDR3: TGTGCCAGCAGCTTGACAGGGCTCGGCTACACCTTC. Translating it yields CASSLTGLGYTF.

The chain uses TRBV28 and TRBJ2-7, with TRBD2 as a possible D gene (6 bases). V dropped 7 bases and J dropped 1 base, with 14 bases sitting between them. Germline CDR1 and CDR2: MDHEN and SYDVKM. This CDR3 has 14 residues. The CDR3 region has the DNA TGTGCCAGCAAAAAGACCGGGAGATCCTACGAGCAGTACTTC. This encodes CASKKTGRSYEQYF.

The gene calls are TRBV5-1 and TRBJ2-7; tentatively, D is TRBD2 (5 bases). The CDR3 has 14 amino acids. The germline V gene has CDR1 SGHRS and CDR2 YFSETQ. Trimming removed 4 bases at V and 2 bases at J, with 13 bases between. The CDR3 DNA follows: TGCGCCAGCAGCCGGGAATCGGACGCCTACGAGCAGTACTTC. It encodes CASSRESDAYEQYF.

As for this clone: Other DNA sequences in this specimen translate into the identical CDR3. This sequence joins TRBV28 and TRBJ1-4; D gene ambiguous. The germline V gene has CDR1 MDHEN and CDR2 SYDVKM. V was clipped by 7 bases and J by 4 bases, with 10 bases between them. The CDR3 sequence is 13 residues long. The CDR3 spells CASTGGGNEKLFF. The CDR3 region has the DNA TGTGCCAGCACAGGCGGTGGTAATGAAAAACTGTTTTTT. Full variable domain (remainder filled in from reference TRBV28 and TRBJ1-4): DVKVTQSSRYLVKRTGEKVFLECVQDMDHENMFWYRQDPGLGLRLIYFSYDVKMKEKGDIPEGYSVSREKKERFSLILESASTNQTSMYLCASTGGGNEKLFFGSGTQLSVL.

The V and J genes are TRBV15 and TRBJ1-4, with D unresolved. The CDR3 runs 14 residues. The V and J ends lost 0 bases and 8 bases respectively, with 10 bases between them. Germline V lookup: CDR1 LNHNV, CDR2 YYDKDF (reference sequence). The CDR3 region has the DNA TGTGCCACCAGCAGAGATAGCGCAGAAGAAAAACTGTTTTTT. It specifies CATSRDSAEEKLFF.

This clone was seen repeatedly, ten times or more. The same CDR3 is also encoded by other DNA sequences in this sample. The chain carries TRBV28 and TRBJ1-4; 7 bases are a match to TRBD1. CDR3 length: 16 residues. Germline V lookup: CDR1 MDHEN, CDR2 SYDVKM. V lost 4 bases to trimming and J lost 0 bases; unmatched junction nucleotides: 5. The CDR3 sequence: CASSSPGTATNEKLFF. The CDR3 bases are TGTGCCAGCAGTTCCCCAGGGACAGCAACTAATGAAAAACTGTTTTTT.

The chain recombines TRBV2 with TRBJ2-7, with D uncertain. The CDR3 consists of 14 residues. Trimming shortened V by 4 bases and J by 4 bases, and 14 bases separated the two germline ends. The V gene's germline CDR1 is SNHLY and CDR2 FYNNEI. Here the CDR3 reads CASSVGQFPYEQYF. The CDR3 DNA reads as TGTGCCAGCAGTGTTGGGCAATTCCCGTACGAGCAGTACTTC.

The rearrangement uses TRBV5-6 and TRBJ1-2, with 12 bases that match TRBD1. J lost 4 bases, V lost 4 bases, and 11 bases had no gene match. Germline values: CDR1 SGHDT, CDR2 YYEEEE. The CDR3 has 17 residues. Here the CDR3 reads CASSLPGTGGGIYGYTF. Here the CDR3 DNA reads TGTGCCAGCAGCCTTCCCGGGACAGGGGGCGGAATCTATGGCTACACCTTC. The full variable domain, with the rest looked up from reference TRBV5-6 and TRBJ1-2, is DAGVTQSPTHLIKTRGQQVTLRCSPKSGHDTVSWYQQALGQGPQFIFQYYEEEERQRGNFPDRFSGHQFPNYSSELNVNALLLGDSALYLCASSLPGTGGGIYGYTFGSGTRLTVV.

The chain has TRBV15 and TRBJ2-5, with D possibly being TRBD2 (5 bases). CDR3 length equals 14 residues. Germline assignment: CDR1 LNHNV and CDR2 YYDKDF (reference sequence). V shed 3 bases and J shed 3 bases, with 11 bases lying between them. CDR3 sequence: CATSRGSAEETQYF. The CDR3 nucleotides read TGTGCCACCAGCAGGGGCTCAGCGGAAGAGACCCAGTACTTC.

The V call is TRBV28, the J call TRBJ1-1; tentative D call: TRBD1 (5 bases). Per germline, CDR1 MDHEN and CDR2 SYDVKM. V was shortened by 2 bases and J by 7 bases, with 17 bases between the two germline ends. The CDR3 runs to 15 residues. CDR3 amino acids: CASSLSGSTGLEAFF. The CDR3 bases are TGTGCCAGCAGTTTAAGCGGGTCCACAGGTCTTGAAGCTTTCTTT.

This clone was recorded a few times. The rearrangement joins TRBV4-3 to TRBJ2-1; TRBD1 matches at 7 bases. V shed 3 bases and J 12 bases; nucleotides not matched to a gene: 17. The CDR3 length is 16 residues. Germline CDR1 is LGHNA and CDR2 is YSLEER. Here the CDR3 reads CASSQRPGQSFGAQFF. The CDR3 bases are TGCGCCAGCAGCCAGCGACCGGGACAGTCTTTTGGTGCGCAGTTCTTC.

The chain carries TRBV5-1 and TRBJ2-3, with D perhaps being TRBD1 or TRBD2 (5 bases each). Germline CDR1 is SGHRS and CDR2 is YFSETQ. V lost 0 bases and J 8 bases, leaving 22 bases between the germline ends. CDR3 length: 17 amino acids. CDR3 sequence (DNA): TGCGCCAGCAGCTTGGATCGGGCAGGTCGGGGCCCGGGTACGCAGTATTTT. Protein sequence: CASSLDRAGRGPGTQYF.

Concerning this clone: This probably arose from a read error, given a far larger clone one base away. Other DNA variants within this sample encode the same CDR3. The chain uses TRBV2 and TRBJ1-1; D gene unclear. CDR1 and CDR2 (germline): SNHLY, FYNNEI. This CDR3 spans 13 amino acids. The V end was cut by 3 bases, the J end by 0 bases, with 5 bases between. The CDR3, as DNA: TGTGCCAGCAGTGAGGAAGTGAACACTGAAGCTTTCTTT. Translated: CASSEEVNTEAFF.

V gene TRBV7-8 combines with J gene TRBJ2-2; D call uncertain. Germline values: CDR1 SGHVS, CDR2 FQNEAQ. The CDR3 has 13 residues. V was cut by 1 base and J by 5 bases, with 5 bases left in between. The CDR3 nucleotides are TGTGCCAGCAGCTTAGACCTTACCGGGGAGCTGTTTTTT. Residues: CASSLDLTGELFF.

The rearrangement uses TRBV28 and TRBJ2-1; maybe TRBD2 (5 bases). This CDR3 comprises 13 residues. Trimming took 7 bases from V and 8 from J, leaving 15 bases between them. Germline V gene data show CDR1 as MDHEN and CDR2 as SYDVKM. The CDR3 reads CASTTGLVHEQFF. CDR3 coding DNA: TGTGCCAGCACCACCGGACTCGTCCATGAGCAGTTCTTC.

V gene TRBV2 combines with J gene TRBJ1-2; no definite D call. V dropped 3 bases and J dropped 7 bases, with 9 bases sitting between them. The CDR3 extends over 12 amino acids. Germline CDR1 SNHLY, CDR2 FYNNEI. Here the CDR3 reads CASSEFGSGYTF. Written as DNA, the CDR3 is TGTGCCAGCAGTGAGTTCGGCTCTGGCTACACCTTC.

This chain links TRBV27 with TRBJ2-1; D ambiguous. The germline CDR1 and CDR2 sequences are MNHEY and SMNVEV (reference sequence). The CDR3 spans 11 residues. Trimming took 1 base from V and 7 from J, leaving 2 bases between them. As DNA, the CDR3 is TGTGCCAGCAGTTTATGGAATGAGCAGTTCTTC. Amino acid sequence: CASSLWNEQFF.

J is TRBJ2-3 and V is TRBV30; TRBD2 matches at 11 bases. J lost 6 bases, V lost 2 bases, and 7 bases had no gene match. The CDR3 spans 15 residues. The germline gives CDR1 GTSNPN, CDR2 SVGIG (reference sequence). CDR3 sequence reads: CAWSWVLAGADTQYF. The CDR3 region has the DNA TGTGCCTGGAGTTGGGTACTAGCGGGAGCGGATACGCAGTATTTT.

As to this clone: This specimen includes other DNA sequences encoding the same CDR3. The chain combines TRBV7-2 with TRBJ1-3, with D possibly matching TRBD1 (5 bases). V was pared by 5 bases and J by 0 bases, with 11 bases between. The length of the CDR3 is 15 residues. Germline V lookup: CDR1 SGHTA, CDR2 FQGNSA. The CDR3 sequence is CASSPQGTSGNTIYF. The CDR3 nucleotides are TGTGCCAGCAGCCCCCAAGGGACCTCTGGAAACACCATATATTTT.

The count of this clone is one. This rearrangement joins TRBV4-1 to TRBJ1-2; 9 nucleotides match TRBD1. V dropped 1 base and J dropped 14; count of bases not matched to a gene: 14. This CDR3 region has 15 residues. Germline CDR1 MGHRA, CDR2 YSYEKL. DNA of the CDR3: TGCGCCAGCAGCCAAGTTGCCCGGGACAGGGTAAGACCGACCTTC. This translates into CASSQVARDRVRPTF.

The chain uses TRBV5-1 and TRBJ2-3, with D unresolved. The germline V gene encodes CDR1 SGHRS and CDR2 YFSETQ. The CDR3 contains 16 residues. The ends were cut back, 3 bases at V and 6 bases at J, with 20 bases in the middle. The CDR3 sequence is CASSSVVQTLTDTQYF. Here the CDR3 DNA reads TGCGCCAGCAGCTCGGTTGTCCAGACCCTAACGGATACGCAGTATTTT.

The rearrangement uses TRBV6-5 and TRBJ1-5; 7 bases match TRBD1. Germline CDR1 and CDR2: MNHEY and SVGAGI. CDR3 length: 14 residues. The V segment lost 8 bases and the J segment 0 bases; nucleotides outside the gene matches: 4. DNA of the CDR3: TGTGCCAGCGGCCCAGGGGGTAGCAATCAGCCCCAGCATTTT. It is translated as CASGPGGSNQPQHF.

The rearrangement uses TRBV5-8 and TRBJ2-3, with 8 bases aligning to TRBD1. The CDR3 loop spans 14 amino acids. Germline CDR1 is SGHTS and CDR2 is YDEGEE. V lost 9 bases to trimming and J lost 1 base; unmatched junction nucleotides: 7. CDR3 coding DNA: TGTGCCATCGGTACGGGACAGGGCACAGATACGCAGTATTTT. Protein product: CAIGTGQGTDTQYF.

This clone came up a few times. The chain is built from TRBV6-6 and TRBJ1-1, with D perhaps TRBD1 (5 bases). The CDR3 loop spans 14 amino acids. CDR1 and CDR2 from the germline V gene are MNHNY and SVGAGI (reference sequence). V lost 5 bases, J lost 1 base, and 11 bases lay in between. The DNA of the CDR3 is TGTGCCAGCAGTGGGGGGTCGGAGAACACTGAAGCTTTCTTT. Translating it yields CASSGGSENTEAFF.

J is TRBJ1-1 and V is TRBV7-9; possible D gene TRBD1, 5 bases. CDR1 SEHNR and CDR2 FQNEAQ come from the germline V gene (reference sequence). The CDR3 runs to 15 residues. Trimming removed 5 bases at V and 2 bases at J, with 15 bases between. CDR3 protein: CASSPHAGSNTEAFF. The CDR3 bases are TGTGCCAGCAGCCCTCACGCAGGGAGCAACACTGAAGCTTTCTTT.

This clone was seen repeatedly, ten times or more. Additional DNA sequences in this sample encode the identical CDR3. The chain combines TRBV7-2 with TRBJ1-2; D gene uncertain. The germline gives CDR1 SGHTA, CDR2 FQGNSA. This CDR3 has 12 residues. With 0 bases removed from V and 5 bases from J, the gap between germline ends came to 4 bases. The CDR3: CASSLAGYGYTF. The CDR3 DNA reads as TGTGCCAGCAGCTTAGCGGGGTATGGCTACACCTTC.

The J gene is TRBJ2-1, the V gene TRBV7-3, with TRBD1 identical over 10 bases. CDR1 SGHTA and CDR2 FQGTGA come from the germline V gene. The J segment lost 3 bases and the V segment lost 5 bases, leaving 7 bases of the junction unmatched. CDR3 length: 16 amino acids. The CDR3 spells CASSLGTGVSYNEQFF. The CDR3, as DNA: TGTGCCAGCAGCCTCGGGACAGGGGTCAGCTACAATGAGCAGTTCTTC.

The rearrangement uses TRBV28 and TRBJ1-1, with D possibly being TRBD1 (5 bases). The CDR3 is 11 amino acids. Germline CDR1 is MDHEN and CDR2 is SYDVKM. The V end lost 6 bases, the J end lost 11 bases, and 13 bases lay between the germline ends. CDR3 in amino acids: CASRGPFFAFF. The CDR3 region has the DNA TGTGCCAGCAGGGGACCGTTCTTTGCTTTCTTT. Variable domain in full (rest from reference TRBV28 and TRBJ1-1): DVKVTQSSRYLVKRTGEKVFLECVQDMDHENMFWYRQDPGLGLRLIYFSYDVKMKEKGDIPEGYSVSREKKERFSLILESASTNQTSMYLCASRGPFFAFFGQGTRLTVV.

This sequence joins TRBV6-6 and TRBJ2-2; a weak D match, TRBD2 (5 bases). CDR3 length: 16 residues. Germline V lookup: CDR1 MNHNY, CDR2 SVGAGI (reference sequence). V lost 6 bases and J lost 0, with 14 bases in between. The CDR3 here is CASSRRAGSNTGELFF. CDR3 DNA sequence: TGTGCCAGCAGCCGTAGGGCGGGCTCGAACACCGGGGAGCTGTTTTTT.

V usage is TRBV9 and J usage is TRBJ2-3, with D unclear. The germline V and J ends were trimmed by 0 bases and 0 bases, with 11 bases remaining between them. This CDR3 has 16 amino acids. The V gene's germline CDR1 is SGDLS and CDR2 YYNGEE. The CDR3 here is CASSVGVSPSTDTQYF. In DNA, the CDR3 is TGTGCCAGCAGCGTAGGGGTTAGCCCTAGCACAGATACGCAGTATTTT.

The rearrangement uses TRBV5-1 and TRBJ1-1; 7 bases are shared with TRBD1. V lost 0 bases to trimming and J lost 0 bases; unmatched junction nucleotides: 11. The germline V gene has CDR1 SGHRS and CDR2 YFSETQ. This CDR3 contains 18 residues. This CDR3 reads CASSLGRGSSILNTEAFF. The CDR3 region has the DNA TGCGCCAGCAGCTTGGGCAGGGGGTCGTCCATTCTGAACACTGAAGCTTTCTTT. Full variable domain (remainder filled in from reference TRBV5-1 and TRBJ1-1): KAGVTQTPRYLIKTRGQQVTLSCSPISGHRSVSWYQQTPGQGLQFLFEYFSETQRNKGNFPGRFSGRQFSNSRSEMNVSTLELGDSALYLCASSLGRGSSILNTEAFFGQGTRLTVV.

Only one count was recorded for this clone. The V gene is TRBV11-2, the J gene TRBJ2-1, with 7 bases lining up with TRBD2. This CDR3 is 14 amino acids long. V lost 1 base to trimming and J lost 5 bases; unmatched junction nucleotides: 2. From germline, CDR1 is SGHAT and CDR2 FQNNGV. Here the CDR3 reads CASSLGLADNEQFF. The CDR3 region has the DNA TGTGCCAGCAGCTTAGGGCTAGCGGACAATGAGCAGTTCTTC.